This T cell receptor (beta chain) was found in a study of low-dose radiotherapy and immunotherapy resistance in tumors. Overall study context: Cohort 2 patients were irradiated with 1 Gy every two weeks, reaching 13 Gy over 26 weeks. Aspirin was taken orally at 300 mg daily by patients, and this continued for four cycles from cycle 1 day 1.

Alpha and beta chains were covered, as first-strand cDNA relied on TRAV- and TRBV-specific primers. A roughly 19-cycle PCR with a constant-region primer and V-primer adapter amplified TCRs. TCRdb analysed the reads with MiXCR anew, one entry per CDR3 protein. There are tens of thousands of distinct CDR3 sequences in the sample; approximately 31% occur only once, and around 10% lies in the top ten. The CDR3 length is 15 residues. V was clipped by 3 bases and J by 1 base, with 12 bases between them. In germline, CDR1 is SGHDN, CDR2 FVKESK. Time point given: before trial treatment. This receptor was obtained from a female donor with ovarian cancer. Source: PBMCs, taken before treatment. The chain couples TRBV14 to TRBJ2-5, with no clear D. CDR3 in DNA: TGTGCCAGCAGCCACAACGGCCACTTCCAAGAGACCCAGTACTTC. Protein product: CASSHNGHFQETQYF.